This TCR beta chain was retrieved from a study of Ad26.COV2.S vaccination and SARS-CoV-2 variants. Across the whole study: Intramuscular Ad26.COV2.S at 5x10^10 or 1x10^11 viral particles.

V shed 10 bases and J 1 base; nucleotides not matched to a gene: 6. Germline V gene lookup returns CDR1 SNHLY and CDR2 FYNNEI. The CDR3 is made up of 16 amino acids. Treatment here: roughly 20 received Ad26.COV2.S at low or high dose, single or two shots; about 5 received placebo; per-sample allocation not given. Day 63 following the first vaccine or placebo injection was when the samples were taken. Points on this clone: Its antigen remains unknown.

General study results and limits: People given the vaccine had a wider spike-specific TCR breadth than placebo recipients did.

This table comes from immunoSEQ multiplex PCR, and its TCRdb copy is limited to in-frame clones, with some not included. The profile shows about half a million clones, 89% of them singletons. The specimen was peripheral blood, collected in a trial of Ad26.COV2.S vaccine versus placebo. The chain combines TRBV2 with TRBJ2-6; 11 positions agree with TRBD1. The sequence was obtained from a person between 18 and 65 years old who received the Ad26.COV2.S COVID-19 vaccine or a placebo. CDR3 amino acids: CATGDRGSSGANVLTF. The CDR3 coding sequence is TGTGCCACAGGGGACAGGGGGTCGTCTGGGGCCAACGTCCTGACTTTC. Combining the CDR3 with reference TRBV2 and TRBJ2-6 gives the whole variable domain EPEVTQTPSHQVTQMGQEVILRCVPISNHLYFYWYRQILGQKVEFLVSFYNNEISEKSEIFDDQFSVERPDGSNFTLKIRSTKLEDSAMYFCATGDRGSSGANVLTFGAGSRLTVL.